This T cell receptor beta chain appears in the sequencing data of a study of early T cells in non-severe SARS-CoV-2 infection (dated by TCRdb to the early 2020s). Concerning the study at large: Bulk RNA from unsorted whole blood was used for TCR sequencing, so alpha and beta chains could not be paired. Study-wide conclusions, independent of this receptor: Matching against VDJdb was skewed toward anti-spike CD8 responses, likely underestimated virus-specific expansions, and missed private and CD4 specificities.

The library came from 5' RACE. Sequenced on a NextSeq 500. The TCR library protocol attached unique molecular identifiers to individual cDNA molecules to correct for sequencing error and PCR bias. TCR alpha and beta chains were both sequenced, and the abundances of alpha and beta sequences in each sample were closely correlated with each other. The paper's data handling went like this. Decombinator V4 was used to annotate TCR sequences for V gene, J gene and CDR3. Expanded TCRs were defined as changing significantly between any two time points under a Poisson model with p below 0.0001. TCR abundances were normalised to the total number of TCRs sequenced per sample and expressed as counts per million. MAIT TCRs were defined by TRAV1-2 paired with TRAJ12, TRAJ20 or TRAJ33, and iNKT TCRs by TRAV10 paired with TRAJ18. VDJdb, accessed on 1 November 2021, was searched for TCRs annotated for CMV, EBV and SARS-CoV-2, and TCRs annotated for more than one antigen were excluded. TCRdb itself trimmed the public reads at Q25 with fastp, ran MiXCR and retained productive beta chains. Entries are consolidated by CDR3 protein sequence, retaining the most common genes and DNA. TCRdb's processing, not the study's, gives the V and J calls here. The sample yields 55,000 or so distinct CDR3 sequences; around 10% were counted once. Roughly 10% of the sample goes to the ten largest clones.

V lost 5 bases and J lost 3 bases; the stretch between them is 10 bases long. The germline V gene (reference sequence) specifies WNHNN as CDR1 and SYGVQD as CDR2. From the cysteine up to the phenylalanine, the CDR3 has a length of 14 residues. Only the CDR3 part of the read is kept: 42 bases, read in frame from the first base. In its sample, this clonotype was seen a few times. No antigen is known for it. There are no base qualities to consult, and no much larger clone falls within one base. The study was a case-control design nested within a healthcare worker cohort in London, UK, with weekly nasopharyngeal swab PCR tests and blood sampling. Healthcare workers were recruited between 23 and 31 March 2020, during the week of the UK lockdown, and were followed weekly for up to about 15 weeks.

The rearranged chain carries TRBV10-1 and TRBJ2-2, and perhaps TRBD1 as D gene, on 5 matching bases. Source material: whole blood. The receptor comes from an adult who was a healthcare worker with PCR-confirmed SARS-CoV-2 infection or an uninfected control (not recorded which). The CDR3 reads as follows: CASSPDRDTGELFF. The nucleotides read TGCGCCAGCAGTCCTGACAGAGACACCGGGGAGCTGTTTTTT.